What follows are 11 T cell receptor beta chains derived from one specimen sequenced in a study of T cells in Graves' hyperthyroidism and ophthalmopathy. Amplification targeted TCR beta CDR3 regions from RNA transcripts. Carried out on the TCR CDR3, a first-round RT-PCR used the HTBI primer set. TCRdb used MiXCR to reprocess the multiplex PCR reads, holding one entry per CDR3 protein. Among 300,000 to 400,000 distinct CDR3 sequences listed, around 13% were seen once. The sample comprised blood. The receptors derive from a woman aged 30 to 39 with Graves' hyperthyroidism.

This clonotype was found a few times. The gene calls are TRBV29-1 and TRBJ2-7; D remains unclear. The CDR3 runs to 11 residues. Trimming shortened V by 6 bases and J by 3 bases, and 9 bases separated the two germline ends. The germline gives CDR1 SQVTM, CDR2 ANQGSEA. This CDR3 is CSVAKDYEQYF. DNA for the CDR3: TGCAGCGTCGCCAAGGACTACGAGCAGTACTTC.

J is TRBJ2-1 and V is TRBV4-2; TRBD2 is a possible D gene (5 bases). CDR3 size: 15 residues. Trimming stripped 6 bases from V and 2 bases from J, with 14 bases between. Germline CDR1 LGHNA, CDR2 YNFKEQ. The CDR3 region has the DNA TGTGCCAGCAGGCACGGTGCGGGTACCTACAATGAGCAGTTCTTC. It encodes CASRHGAGTYNEQFF.

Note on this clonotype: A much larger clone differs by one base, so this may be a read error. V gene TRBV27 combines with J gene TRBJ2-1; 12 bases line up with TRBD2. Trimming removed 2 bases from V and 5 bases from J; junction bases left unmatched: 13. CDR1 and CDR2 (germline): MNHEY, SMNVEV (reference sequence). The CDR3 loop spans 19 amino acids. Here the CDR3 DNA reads TGTGCCAGCAGTTTACATCTAGCGGGAGGGCCGGGGGGTAACAATGAGCAGTTCTTC. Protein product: CASSLHLAGGPGGNNEQFF.

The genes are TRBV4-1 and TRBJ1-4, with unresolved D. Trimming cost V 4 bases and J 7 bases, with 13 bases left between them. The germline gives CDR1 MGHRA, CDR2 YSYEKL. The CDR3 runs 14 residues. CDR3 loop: CASSLAIGGEKLFF. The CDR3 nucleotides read TGCGCCAGCAGCCTAGCGATAGGAGGTGAAAAACTGTTTTTT.

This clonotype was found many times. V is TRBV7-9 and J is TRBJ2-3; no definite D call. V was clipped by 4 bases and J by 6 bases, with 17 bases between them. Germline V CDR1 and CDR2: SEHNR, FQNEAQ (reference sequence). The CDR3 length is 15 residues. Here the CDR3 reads CASSSTDPGQDTQYF. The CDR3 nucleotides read TGTGCCAGCAGCTCGACTGACCCCGGGCAGGATACGCAGTATTTT.

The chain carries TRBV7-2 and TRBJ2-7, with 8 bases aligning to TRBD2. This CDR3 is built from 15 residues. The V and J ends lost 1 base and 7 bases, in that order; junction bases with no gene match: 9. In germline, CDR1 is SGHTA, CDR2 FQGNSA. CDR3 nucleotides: TGTGCCAGCAGCTTAGGGCAAGCGGGAGCTGGGGAGCAGTACTTC. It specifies CASSLGQAGAGEQYF.

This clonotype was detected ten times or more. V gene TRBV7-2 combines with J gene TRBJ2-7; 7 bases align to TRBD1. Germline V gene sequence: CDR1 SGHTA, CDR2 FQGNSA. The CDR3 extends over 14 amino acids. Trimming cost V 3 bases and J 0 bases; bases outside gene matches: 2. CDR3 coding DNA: TGTGCCAGCAGCTTTGACAGGGCCTCCTACGAGCAGTACTTC. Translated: CASSFDRASYEQYF.

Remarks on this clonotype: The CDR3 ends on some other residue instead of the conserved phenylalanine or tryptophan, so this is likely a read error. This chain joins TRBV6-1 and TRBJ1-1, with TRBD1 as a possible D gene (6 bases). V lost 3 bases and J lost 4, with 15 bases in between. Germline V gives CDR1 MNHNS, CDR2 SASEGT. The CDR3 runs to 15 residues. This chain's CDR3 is CASSEEWQGFTEAFL. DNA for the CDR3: TGTGCCAGCAGTGAGGAGTGGCAGGGGTTCACTGAAGCTTTCCTT.

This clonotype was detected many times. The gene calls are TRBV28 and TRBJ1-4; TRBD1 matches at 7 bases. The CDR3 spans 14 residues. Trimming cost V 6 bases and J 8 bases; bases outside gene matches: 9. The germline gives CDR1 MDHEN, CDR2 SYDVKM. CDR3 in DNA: TGTGCCAGCAGAAACAGGGGTCTAGTGGAAAAACTGTTTTTT. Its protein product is CASRNRGLVEKLFF.

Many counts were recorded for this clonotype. The CDR3 sequence is CASEHINYGYTF. The CDR3 DNA reads as TGTGCCAGCGAGCACATCAACTATGGCTACACCTTC. This chain links TRBV28 with TRBJ1-2; D call uncertain. Looked up from germline, CDR1 is MDHEN and CDR2 is SYDVKM. The V end was cut by 8 bases, the J end by 2 bases, with 9 bases between. The CDR3 sequence is 12 residues long.

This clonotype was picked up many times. CDR3 coding DNA: TGTGCCAGCAGCGACCGGACAGGGGAGCATGAAGCTTTCTTT. Residues: CASSDRTGEHEAFF. The chain uses TRBV11-1 and TRBJ1-1; 9 bases fit TRBD1. This CDR3 is built from 14 residues. From germline, CDR1 is SGHAT and CDR2 FQDESV (reference sequence). V trimming: 5 bases; J trimming: 7 bases; junction bases outside the gene matches: 8. The full variable domain, with the rest looked up from reference TRBV11-1 and TRBJ1-1, is EAEVAQSPRYKITEKSQAVAFWCDPISGHATLYWYRQILGQGPELLVQFQDESVVDDSQLPKDRFSAERLKGVDSTLKIQPAELGDSAMYLCASSDRTGEHEAFFGQGTRLTVV.